This entry lists 21 T cell receptor beta chains sequenced from one sample in a study of cytomegalovirus exposure and HLA in healthy donors. With 60 Vbeta and 13 Jbeta primers, the PCR was carried out. Data came from immunoSEQ multiplex PCR; TCRdb stores just in-frame clones and leaves some out. The sample records roughly 120,000 clones, 77% being singletons. The sample comprised PBMCs. The receptors shown here come from a woman aged 40-49 years in good health and CMV-seropositive.

CDR3 sequence reads: CASSLAVDSSGYEQYF. The CDR3, as DNA: TGTGCCAGCAGTTTAGCTGTGGACAGCTCGGGCTACGAGCAGTACTTC. The chain recombines TRBV27 with TRBJ2-7; possible D gene TRBD1, 6 bases. This CDR3 is 16 amino acids long. CDR1 MNHEY and CDR2 SMNVEV come from the germline V gene (reference sequence). V was clipped by 2 bases and J by 3 bases, with 17 bases between them.

In regard to this clone: One junction end does not reproduce the germline sequence, and a read error may be involved. The chain links TRBV6-1 to TRBJ2-5, with D possibly matching TRBD1 (6 bases). Germline V CDR1 and CDR2: MNHNS, SASEGT. The CDR3 extends over 16 amino acids. The CDR3 sequence is CASSQANQGFRETQYF. DNA of the CDR3: TGTGCCAGCAGTCAAGCCAATCAGGGGTTTAGAGAGACCCAGTACTTC.

V gene TRBV10-3 combines with J gene TRBJ1-5; 9 bases map to TRBD1. Trimming removed 0 bases from V and 6 bases from J; junction bases left unmatched: 0. The germline V gene encodes CDR1 ENHRY and CDR2 SYGVKD. The CDR3 is 14 residues long. CDR3 DNA sequence: TGTGCCATCAGTGAGTCGGGACAGGGTCAGCCCCAGCATTTT. It encodes CAISESGQGQPQHF.

This chain links TRBV2 with TRBJ2-7, with a weak D call TRBD2 (5 bases). Trimming pared 7 bases from V and 7 bases from J, leaving 17 bases between. CDR3 length: 13 residues. The germline V gene encodes CDR1 SNHLY and CDR2 FYNNEI. The CDR3 DNA sequence: TGTGCCAGCACCTCCTTCTCGGGGTGGGAGCAGTACTTC. As protein: CASTSFSGWEQYF. Variable domain in full (rest from reference TRBV2 and TRBJ2-7): EPEVTQTPSHQVTQMGQEVILRCVPISNHLYFYWYRQILGQKVEFLVSFYNNEISEKSEIFDDQFSVERPDGSNFTLKIRSTKLEDSAMYFCASTSFSGWEQYFGPGTRLTVT.

The chain has TRBV28 and TRBJ2-1; 11 positions agree with TRBD2. Germline V gene data show CDR1 as MDHEN and CDR2 as SYDVKM. The CDR3 is 20 amino acids. V trimming: 5 bases; J trimming: 0 bases; junction bases outside the gene matches: 15. CDR3 sequence (DNA): TGTGCCAGCAGTGCCACCAGGACTAGCGGGCTAGGGTTCTCCTACAATGAGCAGTTCTTC. Translated, it gives CASSATRTSGLGFSYNEQFF.

This clone was observed a few times. The V call is TRBV30, the J call TRBJ2-3; D is undetermined. Germline values: CDR1 GTSNPN, CDR2 SVGIG (reference sequence). V shed 2 bases and J shed 6 bases, with 9 bases lying between them. This CDR3 has 12 residues. In DNA, the CDR3 is TGTGCCTGGAGTCCTAATTCGGATACGCAGTATTTT. It is translated as CAWSPNSDTQYF.

This chain connects TRBV7-3 to TRBJ2-1; TRBD2 matches 13 bases. Unmatched junction bases numbered 14, after V lost 4 bases and J lost 5 bases. The CDR3 loop spans 19 amino acids. Looked up from germline, CDR1 is SGHTA and CDR2 is FQGTGA. The CDR3 DNA reads TGTGCCAGCAGCTCCCGTCGGGGGACTAGCGGGAAGATAAACAATGAGCAGTTCTTC. Translation: CASSSRRGTSGKINNEQFF.

The CDR3 here is CASSLSRGGAGEQFF. The CDR3 nucleotides read TGTGCCAGCAGTTTATCGAGGGGAGGAGCGGGTGAGCAGTTCTTC. The chain recombines TRBV27 with TRBJ2-1; D is possibly TRBD2 (6 bases). This CDR3 is 15 amino acids long. Trimming cost V 0 bases and J 9 bases, with 15 bases left between them. Germline V gene sequence: CDR1 MNHEY, CDR2 SMNVEV (reference sequence).

The chain has TRBV4-2 and TRBJ1-1, with D unclear. The germline gives CDR1 LGHNA, CDR2 YNFKEQ. V lost 1 base, J lost 1 base, and 4 bases lay in between. The CDR3 runs to 13 residues. DNA of the CDR3: TGTGCCAGCAGCCAAGGAGGGAACACTGAAGCTTTCTTT. It codes for CASSQGGNTEAFF.

The V and J genes are TRBV28 and TRBJ2-1; tentative D call: TRBD2 (6 bases). The ends were cut back, 1 base at V and 6 bases at J, with 16 bases in the middle. This CDR3 comprises 16 residues. Germline V CDR1 and CDR2: MDHEN, SYDVKM. The CDR3 region is CASSLFGQGAGNEQFF. Here the CDR3 DNA reads TGTGCCAGCAGTTTATTTGGGCAGGGAGCGGGCAATGAGCAGTTCTTC.

CDR3 protein: CASALAGSSYNEQFF. CDR3 DNA: TGTGCCAGCGCACTAGCGGGGAGCTCCTACAATGAGCAGTTCTTC. The chain has TRBV7-9 and TRBJ2-1; 10 bases are shared with TRBD2. From germline, CDR1 is SEHNR and CDR2 FQNEAQ (reference sequence). The CDR3 totals 15 residues. With 8 bases clipped from V and 0 bases from J, the junction kept 4 bases outside the gene matches.

This rearrangement joins TRBV7-9 to TRBJ2-7, with 15 bases identical to TRBD2. The V gene end was trimmed by 5 bases and the J gene end by 3 bases; junction bases not matched to a gene: 5. CDR1 and CDR2 from the germline V gene are SEHNR and FQNEAQ (reference sequence). This CDR3 has 16 amino acids. This CDR3 is CASSGGLAGGVYEQYF. For the CDR3, the DNA is TGTGCCAGCAGCGGGGGACTAGCGGGAGGAGTCTACGAGCAGTACTTC. The full variable domain, in which reference TRBV7-9 and TRBJ2-7 provide the parts outside the CDR3, is DTGVSQNPRHKITKRGQNVTFRCDPISEHNRLYWYRQTLGQGPEFLTYFQNEAQLEKSRLLSDRFSAERPKGSFSTLEIQRTEQGDSAMYLCASSGGLAGGVYEQYFGPGTRLTVT.

The rearrangement uses TRBV10-1 and TRBJ1-1; perhaps TRBD1 as D (6 bases). The length of the CDR3 is 13 residues. Germline assignment: CDR1 WNHNN and CDR2 SYGVQD (reference sequence). V was shortened by 2 bases and J by 9 bases, with 13 bases between the two germline ends. The CDR3 nucleotides read TGCGCCAGCAGTGAGACAGGGATAAAAAAAGCTTTCTTT. It codes for CASSETGIKKAFF.

The V and J genes are TRBV11-3 and TRBJ2-2, with a weak D call TRBD1 (5 bases). Per germline, CDR1 SGHNT and CDR2 YENEEA. The CDR3 covers 13 residues. V lost 5 bases, J lost 5 bases, and 9 bases lay in between. CDR3 DNA: TGTGCCAGCAGCGCAGGGTCAACCGGGGAGCTGTTTTTT. It encodes CASSAGSTGELFF.

V and J are TRBV2 and TRBJ2-3; D may be TRBD1 (6 bases). V lost 6 bases, J lost 3 bases, and 16 bases lay in between. Germline V gene data show CDR1 as SNHLY and CDR2 as FYNNEI. CDR3 size: 15 residues. DNA for the CDR3: TGTGCCAGCAGATTACAGGGCGTGGGGACAGATACGCAGTATTTT. This codes for CASRLQGVGTDTQYF.

The V call is TRBV11-2, the J call TRBJ2-2; D is uncertain. This CDR3 region has 14 residues. The V and J ends lost 2 bases and 1 base respectively, with 5 bases between them. Germline V CDR1 and CDR2: SGHAT, FQNNGV. The CDR3 DNA reads TGTGCCAGCAGCTTAAGAGGGAACACCGGGGAGCTGTTTTTT. This sequence encodes CASSLRGNTGELFF.

This clone came up once. This rearrangement joins TRBV2 to TRBJ1-2; tentatively, D is TRBD1 (5 bases). The CDR3 loop spans 17 amino acids. Germline CDR1 is SNHLY and CDR2 is FYNNEI. Trimming removed 2 bases at V and 0 bases at J, with 16 bases between. The CDR3 DNA follows: TGTGCCAGCAGTGAAAAGGGGCCATGGGCTCCTAACTATGGCTACACCTTC. This sequence encodes CASSEKGPWAPNYGYTF.

The chain recombines TRBV2 with TRBJ2-2; D perhaps matches TRBD2 (6 bases). V dropped 4 bases and J dropped 0 bases, with 15 bases sitting between them. CDR1 and CDR2 (germline): SNHLY, FYNNEI. The CDR3 length is 17 residues. CDR3 sequence reads: CASSGSSGPTNTGELFF. CDR3 bases: TGTGCCAGCAGTGGTTCCAGCGGGCCTACGAACACCGGGGAGCTGTTTTTT.

The chain joins TRBV19 to TRBJ2-5; 8 bases align to TRBD2. The ends lost 6 bases at V and 4 bases at J; junction bases unmatched: 7. CDR1 is LNHDA, CDR2 SQIVND, per germline (reference sequence). The CDR3 is 14 amino acids. The CDR3 DNA reads as TGTGCCAGTAGCCCCTCGGGAGGGCGAGAGACCCAGTACTTC. It encodes CASSPSGGRETQYF. The complete variable domain, with remaining parts taken from reference TRBV19 and TRBJ2-5, reads DGGITQSPKYLFRKEGQNVTLSCEQNLNHDAMYWYRQDPGQGLRLIYYSQIVNDFQKGDIAEGYSVSREKKESFPLTVTSAQKNPTAFYLCASSPSGGRETQYFGPGTRLLVL.

The chain recombines TRBV6-1 with TRBJ1-4; 7 bases align to TRBD1. This CDR3 region has 14 residues. From germline, CDR1 is MNHNS and CDR2 SASEGT. The V and J ends lost 3 bases and 8 bases, in that order; junction bases with no gene match: 6. The CDR3 DNA reads as TGTGCCAGCAGTGATACCGGGACAGCAGAAAAACTGTTTTTT. It codes for CASSDTGTAEKLFF.

This clone turned up a few times. The rearrangement links TRBV2 to TRBJ1-2; 8 bases align to TRBD1. CDR1 SNHLY and CDR2 FYNNEI come from the germline V gene. J gave up 2 bases and V 2 bases, and 1 base lay outside the gene matches. The CDR3 extends over 14 amino acids. The CDR3, as DNA: TGTGCCAGCAGTGAACAGGGGGCGAACTATGGCTACACCTTC. Protein product: CASSEQGANYGYTF.